A selection of T cell receptor beta chains follows, all from one sample in a study of T cells after yellow fever vaccination. TCRdb reprocessed the 5' RACE reads via MiXCR and lists one record per CDR3 protein. Of 95,000 to 100,000 distinct CDR3 sequences listed, less than 6% were seen once; the top ten hold over 40%. The sample consisted of CD8+ T cells sorted from PBMCs, taken 10 days after the yellow fever booster vaccination. The receptors originated from a young man who received the YFV17D yellow fever vaccine. The CDR3 runs from the conserved cysteine through the conserved F or W. The D gene is left open where the match is weak. Clone sizes are given selectively: once, few, many, or a class where the clone is expanded.

. | TRBJ1-3 | TRBV10-3 | . | CAVATDTGNTIYF | TGTGCCGTAGCGACGGATACTGGAAACACCATATATTTT
few | TRBJ2-2 | TRBV6-5 | . | CASSYSGRSGELFF | TGTGCCAGCAGTTACTCGGGCAGATCCGGGGAGCTGTTTTTT
many | TRBJ1-2 | TRBV7-2 | . | CASSLALTLGYGYTF | TGTGCCAGCAGCTTAGCTCTCACTCTGGGATATGGCTACACCTTC
many | TRBJ2-1 | TRBV6-5 | TRBD2 | CASSSGGGMFVNEQFF | TGTGCCAGCAGTAGCGGGGGGGGTATGTTTGTAAATGAGCAGTTCTTC
few | TRBJ2-3 | TRBV23-1 | TRBD1 | CASSPTGGCTDTQYF | TGCGCCAGCAGTCCCACAGGGGGCTGCACAGATACGCAGTATTTT
few | TRBJ1-1 | TRBV6-5 | . | CASGWGSTEAFF | TGTGCCAGCGGGTGGGGTTCCACTGAAGCTTTCTTT
. | TRBJ2-1 | TRBV5-6 | . | CASSFFTGNEQFF | TGTGCCAGCAGCTTTTTCACAGGGAATGAGCAGTTCTTC
few | TRBJ1-2 | TRBV5-1 | TRBD1 | CASSGTANYGYTF | TGCGCCAGCAGCGGGACAGCTAACTATGGCTACACCTTC
few | TRBJ2-4 | TRBV6-6 | TRBD2 | CASSYSILARNIQYF | TGTGCCAGCAGTTACTCAATACTAGCGAGGAACATTCAGTACTTC
. | TRBJ2-5 | TRBV7-6 | TRBD2 | CASSLVVAGDETQYF | TGTGCCAGCAGCTTAGTTGTAGCGGGGGATGAGACCCAGTACTTC
. | TRBJ2-3 | TRBV2 | TRBD2 | CASLPGGVTDTQYF | TGTGCCAGCCTACCGGGGGGGGTCACAGATACGCAGTATTTT
medium-sized | TRBJ2-3 | TRBV6-4 | TRBD2 | CASSDGLASTDTQYF | TGTGCCAGCAGTGACGGACTAGCTAGCACAGATACGCAGTATTTT
many | TRBJ2-7 | TRBV11-2 | TRBD1 | CASSPGTVYEQYF | TGTGCCAGCAGCCCCGGGACAGTCTACGAGCAGTACTTC